This T cell receptor beta chain was identified in a study of shared clonotypes between healthy human individuals. Study in general: Per donor, CD8 memory used one plate, CD8 naive used two, CD4 memory used three and CD4 naive used three. Notes on the study in general: Four donors held around 5% of naive CD4 clonotypes in common. The donor pool, a small one, limited the genetic and exposure-history diversity represented. Researchers found naive subsets generally carried larger estimated richness than memory subsets.

Regarding this clone: Its antigen is not known.

Germline CDR1 is MDHEN and CDR2 is SYDVKM. Unmatched junction bases numbered 8, after V lost 7 bases and J lost 4 bases. The CDR3 loop spans 14 amino acids. The method was immunoSEQ multiplex PCR; TCRdb's version includes in-frame clones alone and lacks a portion of them. The sample includes approximately 2,300,000 clones, about 90% seen only once; the top ten take 0.37%. The chain couples TRBV28 to TRBJ2-7, with 9 bases fitting TRBD2. This TCR was recovered from a man aged 18-30 years in good health. Some clones in this sample may be carry-over from other donors' samples. The sample taken for sequencing was naive CD4+ T cells from PBMCs. Subset denoted: CD45RA+ positively selected. For the CDR3, the DNA is TGTGCCAGCACCAAAGGGACTAGCAGTTACGAGCAGTACTTC. Translating gives CASTKGTSSYEQYF.